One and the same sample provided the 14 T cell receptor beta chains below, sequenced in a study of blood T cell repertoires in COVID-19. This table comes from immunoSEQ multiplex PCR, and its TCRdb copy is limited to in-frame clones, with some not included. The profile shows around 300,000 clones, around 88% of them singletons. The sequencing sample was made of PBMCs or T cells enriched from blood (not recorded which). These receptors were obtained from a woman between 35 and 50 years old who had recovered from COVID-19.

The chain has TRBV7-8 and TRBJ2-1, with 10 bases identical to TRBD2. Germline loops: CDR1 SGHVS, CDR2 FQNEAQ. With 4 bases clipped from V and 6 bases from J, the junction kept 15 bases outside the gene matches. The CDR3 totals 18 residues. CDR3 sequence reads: CASSSLLAVAGGPNEQFF. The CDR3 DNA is TGTGCCAGCAGCTCCCTCTTAGCCGTAGCGGGAGGACCCAATGAGCAGTTCTTC.

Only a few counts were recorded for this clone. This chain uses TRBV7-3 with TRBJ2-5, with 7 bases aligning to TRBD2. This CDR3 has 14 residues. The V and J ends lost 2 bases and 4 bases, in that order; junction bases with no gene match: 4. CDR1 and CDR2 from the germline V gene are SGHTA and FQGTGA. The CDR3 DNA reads TGTGCCAGCAGCTTAGGTGGGAGGGGAGAGACCCAGTACTTC. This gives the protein CASSLGGRGETQYF.

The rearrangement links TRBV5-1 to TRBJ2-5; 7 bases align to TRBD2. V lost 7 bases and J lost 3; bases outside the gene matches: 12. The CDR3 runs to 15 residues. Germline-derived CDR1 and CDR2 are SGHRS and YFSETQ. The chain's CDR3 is CASAFQGLLKETQYF. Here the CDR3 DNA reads TGCGCCAGCGCATTTCAGGGACTATTGAAAGAGACCCAGTACTTC.

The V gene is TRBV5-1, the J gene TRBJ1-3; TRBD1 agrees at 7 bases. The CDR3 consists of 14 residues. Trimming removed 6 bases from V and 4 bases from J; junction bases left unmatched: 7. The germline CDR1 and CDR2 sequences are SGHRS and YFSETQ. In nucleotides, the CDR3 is TGCGCCAGCACTGCGACAGGGTTCGGAAACACCATATATTTT. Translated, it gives CASTATGFGNTIYF.

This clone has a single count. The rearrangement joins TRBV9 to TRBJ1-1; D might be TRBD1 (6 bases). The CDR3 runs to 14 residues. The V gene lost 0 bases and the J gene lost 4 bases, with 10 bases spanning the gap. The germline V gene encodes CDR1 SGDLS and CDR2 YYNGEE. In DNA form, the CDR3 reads TGTGCCAGCAGCGTAGGTCAGGGGACCACTGAAGCTTTCTTT. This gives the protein CASSVGQGTTEAFF.

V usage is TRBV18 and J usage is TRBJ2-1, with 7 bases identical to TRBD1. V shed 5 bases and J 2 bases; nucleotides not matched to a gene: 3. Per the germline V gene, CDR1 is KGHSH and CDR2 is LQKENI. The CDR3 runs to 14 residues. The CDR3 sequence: CASSKGTAYNEQFF. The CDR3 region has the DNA TGTGCCAGCTCAAAGGGGACAGCCTACAATGAGCAGTTCTTC. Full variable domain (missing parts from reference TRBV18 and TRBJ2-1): NAGVMQNPRHLVRRRGQEARLRCSPMKGHSHVYWYRQLPEEGLKFMVYLQKENIIDESGMPKERFSAEFPKEGPSILRIQQVVRGDSAAYFCASSKGTAYNEQFFGPGTRLTVL.

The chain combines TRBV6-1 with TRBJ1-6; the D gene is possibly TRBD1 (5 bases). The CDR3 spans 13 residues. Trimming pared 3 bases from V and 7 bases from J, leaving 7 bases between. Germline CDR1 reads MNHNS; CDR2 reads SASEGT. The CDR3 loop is CASSETVNSPLHF. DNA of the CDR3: TGTGCCAGCAGTGAGACAGTCAATTCACCCCTCCACTTT.

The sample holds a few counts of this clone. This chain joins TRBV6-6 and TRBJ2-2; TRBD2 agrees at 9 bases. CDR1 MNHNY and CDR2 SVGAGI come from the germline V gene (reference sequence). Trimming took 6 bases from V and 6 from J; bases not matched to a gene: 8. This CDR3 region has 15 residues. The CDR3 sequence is CASSLAGDRAGELFF. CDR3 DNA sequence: TGTGCCAGCAGCTTAGCGGGAGACAGGGCCGGGGAGCTGTTTTTT.

The CDR3 here is CASRGTGAYEQYF. The DNA of the CDR3 is TGTGCCAGCAGAGGCACAGGGGCCTACGAGCAGTACTTC. V usage is TRBV6-5 and J usage is TRBJ2-7, with 7 bases fitting TRBD1. The V and J ends lost 6 bases and 2 bases, in that order; junction bases with no gene match: 4. The CDR3 has 13 residues. From germline, CDR1 is MNHEY and CDR2 SVGAGI.

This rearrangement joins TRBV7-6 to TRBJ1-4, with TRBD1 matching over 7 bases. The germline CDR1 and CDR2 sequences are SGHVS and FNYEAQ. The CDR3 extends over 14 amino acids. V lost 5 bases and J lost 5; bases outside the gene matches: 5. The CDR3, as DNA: TGTGCCAGCAGCCCGGGACAGAAGAATGAAAAACTGTTTTTT. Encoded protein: CASSPGQKNEKLFF.

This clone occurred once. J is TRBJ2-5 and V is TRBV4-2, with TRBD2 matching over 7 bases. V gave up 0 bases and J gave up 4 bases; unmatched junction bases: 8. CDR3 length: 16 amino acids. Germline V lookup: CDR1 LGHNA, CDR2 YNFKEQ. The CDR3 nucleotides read TGTGCCAGCAGCCAAGAGGCGCGGGAGACGGGAGAGACCCAGTACTTC. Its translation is CASSQEARETGETQYF.

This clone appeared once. The CDR3 DNA follows: TGCGCCAGCAGCCCGACAGGGGGTCAGGGCAATGAGCAGTTCTTC. This gives the protein CASSPTGGQGNEQFF. The chain employs TRBV5-1 and TRBJ2-1; the match to TRBD1 covers 9 bases. The CDR3 is 15 amino acids. V lost 4 bases, J lost 6 bases, and 8 bases stayed unmatched. The germline V gene encodes CDR1 SGHRS and CDR2 YFSETQ.

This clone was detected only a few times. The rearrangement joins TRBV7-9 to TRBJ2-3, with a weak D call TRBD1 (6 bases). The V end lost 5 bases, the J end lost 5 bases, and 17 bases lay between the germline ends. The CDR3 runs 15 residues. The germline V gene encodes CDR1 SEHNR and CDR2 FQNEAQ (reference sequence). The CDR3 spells CASSPGTPVGDTQYF. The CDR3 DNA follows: TGTGCCAGCAGCCCCGGGACACCCGTTGGAGATACGCAGTATTTT.

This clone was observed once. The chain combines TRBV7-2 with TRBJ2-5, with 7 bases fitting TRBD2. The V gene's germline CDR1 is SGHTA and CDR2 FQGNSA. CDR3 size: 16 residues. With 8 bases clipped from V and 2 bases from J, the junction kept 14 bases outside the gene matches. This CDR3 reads CASGAGERIPQETQYF. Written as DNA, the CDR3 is TGTGCCAGCGGTGCGGGAGAGAGAATTCCTCAAGAGACCCAGTACTTC.